The rows below give T cell receptor beta chains drawn from one sample of a study of technical replicates of blood from four donors. Produced via immunoSEQ multiplex PCR; TCRdb's table is partial and in-frame only. The sample has tens of thousands of clones; 85% to 95% are singletons. The sample consisted of T cells isolated from PBMCs. All receptors come from a human donor in good health. Each CDR3 is given with its conserved first and last residue. Fields, in order: clone size, J gene, V gene, D gene, CDR3 protein, CDR3 DNA. The D gene is left open where the match is weak. Only some rows state a clone size, as once, few, many or a class for expanded clones.

clone size: .; J gene: TRBJ2-7; V gene: TRBV28; D gene: .; CDR3 protein: CASSFGIAYEQYF; CDR3 DNA: TGTGCCAGCAGTTTCGGGATTGCCTACGAGCAGTACTTC
clone size: .; J gene: TRBJ2-7; V gene: TRBV4-1; D gene: TRBD2; CDR3 protein: CASSQIPSGTTYEQYF; CDR3 DNA: TGCGCCAGCAGCCAAATCCCTAGCGGGACCACCTACGAGCAGTACTTC
clone size: .; J gene: TRBJ2-2; V gene: TRBV9; D gene: TRBD2; CDR3 protein: CASSVALLAGDAGELFF; CDR3 DNA: TGTGCCAGCAGCGTAGCTCTACTAGCGGGGGATGCCGGGGAGCTGTTTTTT
clone size: .; J gene: TRBJ2-3; V gene: TRBV29-1; D gene: .; CDR3 protein: CSVAGDTDTQYF; CDR3 DNA: TGCAGCGTTGCAGGGGACACAGATACGCAGTATTTT
clone size: .; J gene: TRBJ2-3; V gene: TRBV10-3; D gene: .; CDR3 protein: CAISGGLDTQYF; CDR3 DNA: TGTGCCATCTCCGGGGGACTGGATACGCAGTATTTT
clone size: .; J gene: TRBJ2-5; V gene: TRBV7-7; D gene: .; CDR3 protein: CASSLVGLLGPQETQYF; CDR3 DNA: TGTGCTAGCAGCTTAGTCGGTTTACTAGGGCCTCAAGAGACCCAGTACTTC
clone size: .; J gene: TRBJ2-5; V gene: TRBV11-3; D gene: TRBD2; CDR3 protein: CASSPGLVPETQYF; CDR3 DNA: TGTGCCAGCAGCCCGGGACTAGTGCCAGAGACCCAGTACTTC
clone size: few; J gene: TRBJ1-2; V gene: TRBV4-1; D gene: .; CDR3 protein: CASSQLRLVNYGYTF; CDR3 DNA: TGCGCCAGCAGCCAACTCAGGTTGGTTAACTATGGCTACACCTTC
clone size: .; J gene: TRBJ1-5; V gene: TRBV7-6; D gene: .; CDR3 protein: CASSPLNQPQHF; CDR3 DNA: TGTGCCAGCAGCCCCCTAAATCAGCCCCAGCATTTT
clone size: once; J gene: TRBJ2-1; V gene: TRBV2; D gene: TRBD2; CDR3 protein: CASSDRGSEQFF; CDR3 DNA: TGTGCCAGCAGTGATCGCGGGAGTGAGCAGTTCTTC
clone size: .; J gene: TRBJ2-7; V gene: TRBV4-1; D gene: TRBD2; CDR3 protein: CASSQLAGGYYEQYF; CDR3 DNA: TGCGCCAGCAGCCAATTAGCGGGAGGGTACTACGAGCAGTACTTC
clone size: .; J gene: TRBJ2-1; V gene: TRBV7-6; D gene: TRBD2; CDR3 protein: CASSLAIKREECNEQFF; CDR3 DNA: TGTGCCAGCAGCTTAGCTATCAAGCGGGAAGAGTGCAATGAGCAGTTCTTC
clone size: .; J gene: TRBJ1-1; V gene: TRBV7-2; D gene: .; CDR3 protein: CASSSRQAGETEAFF; CDR3 DNA: TGTGCCAGCAGCTCTCGACAGGCAGGGGAAACTGAAGCTTTCTTT
clone size: .; J gene: TRBJ2-5; V gene: TRBV5-1; D gene: .; CDR3 protein: CASSRSGIQYF; CDR3 DNA: TGCGCCAGCAGCCGCTCGGGGATCCAGTACTTC
clone size: .; J gene: TRBJ2-7; V gene: TRBV4-1; D gene: TRBD1; CDR3 protein: CASSPTGLYEQYF; CDR3 DNA: TGCGCCAGCAGTCCGACAGGGCTCTACGAGCAGTACTTC
clone size: .; J gene: TRBJ1-3; V gene: TRBV5-6; D gene: TRBD1; CDR3 protein: CASSLTGDPLRDTIYF; CDR3 DNA: TGTGCCAGCAGTTTGACAGGGGACCCACTACGGGACACCATATATTTT